The sample holds a few counts of the clone carrying this T cell receptor beta chain. Its antigen is undetermined. This CDR3 has 14 amino acids. The germline CDR1 and CDR2 sequences are SGHTA and FQGNSA. V lost 6 bases and J lost 9; bases outside the gene matches: 8. The data originate from a study of CD8 T cells in ankylosing spondylitis. General study results and limits: Ankylosing spondylitis blood seemed to carry a telltale TCR beta motif made of several highly homologous variants. Significant enrichment of disease-linked clones was reportedly seen in matched ankylosing spondylitis synovial fluid. Clones linked to disease, bearing a CD8+ phenotype, were relatively rare in peripheral blood. Earlier work had already found some motif variants in reactive arthritis synovial fluid and blood.

The authors made TCR beta libraries by quantitative 5'-RACE with molecular barcodes. In TCRdb, the 5' RACE reads were re-called with MiXCR into one record per CDR3 protein. The sample lists roughly 470,000 distinct CDR3 sequences; roughly a quarter were seen once. This chain connects TRBV7-2 to TRBJ1-6; TRBD1 matches at 7 bases. Source material: blood, either unsorted or a sorted T cell fraction (not recorded which). The receptor was isolated from a male donor with ankylosing spondylitis. CDR3 protein: CASSIDRVGSPLHF. CDR3 DNA: TGTGCCAGCAGTATAGACAGGGTGGGTTCACCCCTCCACTTT.